This T cell receptor (beta chain) was identified during a study of spatial heterogeneity in lung cancer. Across the whole study: Alpha-chain sequences were consistently detected less often than beta-chain sequences.

In germline, CDR1 is MNHEY, CDR2 SMNVEV (reference sequence). There are 16 residues in the CDR3. V was trimmed by 6 bases and J by 5 bases, leaving 19 bases between them. TCRdb itself ran the 5' RACE reads through MiXCR, one entry per CDR3 protein. The repertoire holds 40,000 to 55,000 distinct CDR3 sequences, with 6% to 7% as singletons. Time point given: sample taken at primary tumor resection. Whole RNA came from tumor, nontumor lung or frozen PBMC and was sequenced without being sorted. A total of roughly 72 untreated early-stage non-small cell lung cancer patients served as donors. Ten or more counts support this clonotype.

The source of this sequence is a female donor with early-stage non-small cell lung cancer. V and J are TRBV27 and TRBJ1-4; TRBD1 might be the D (6 bases). Sample: PBMCs, taken at surgery. The CDR3 region is CASRPRGGVGNEKLFF. Written as DNA, the CDR3 is TGTGCCAGCAGACCCAGGGGAGGGGTTGGGAATGAAAAACTGTTTTTT.